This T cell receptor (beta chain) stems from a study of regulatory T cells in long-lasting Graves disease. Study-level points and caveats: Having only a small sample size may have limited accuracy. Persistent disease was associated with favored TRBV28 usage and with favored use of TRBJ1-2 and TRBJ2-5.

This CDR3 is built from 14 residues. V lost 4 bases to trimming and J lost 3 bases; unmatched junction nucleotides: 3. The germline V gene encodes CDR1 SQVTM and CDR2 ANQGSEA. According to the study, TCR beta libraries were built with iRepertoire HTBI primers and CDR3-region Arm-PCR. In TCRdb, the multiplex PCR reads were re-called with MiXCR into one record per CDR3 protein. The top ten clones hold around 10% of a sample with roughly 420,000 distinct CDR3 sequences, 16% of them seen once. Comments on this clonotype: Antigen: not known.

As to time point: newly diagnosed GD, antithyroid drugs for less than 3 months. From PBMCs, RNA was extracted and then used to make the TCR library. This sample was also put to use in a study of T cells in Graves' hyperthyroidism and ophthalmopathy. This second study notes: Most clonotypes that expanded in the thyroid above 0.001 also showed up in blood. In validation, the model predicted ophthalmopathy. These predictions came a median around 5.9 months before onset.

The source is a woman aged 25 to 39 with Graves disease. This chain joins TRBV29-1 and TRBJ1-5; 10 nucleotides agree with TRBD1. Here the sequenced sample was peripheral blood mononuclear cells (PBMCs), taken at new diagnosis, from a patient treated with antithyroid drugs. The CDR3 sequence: CSVGQGANNQPQHF. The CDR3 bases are TGCAGCGTTGGACAGGGGGCCAACAATCAGCCCCAGCATTTT.